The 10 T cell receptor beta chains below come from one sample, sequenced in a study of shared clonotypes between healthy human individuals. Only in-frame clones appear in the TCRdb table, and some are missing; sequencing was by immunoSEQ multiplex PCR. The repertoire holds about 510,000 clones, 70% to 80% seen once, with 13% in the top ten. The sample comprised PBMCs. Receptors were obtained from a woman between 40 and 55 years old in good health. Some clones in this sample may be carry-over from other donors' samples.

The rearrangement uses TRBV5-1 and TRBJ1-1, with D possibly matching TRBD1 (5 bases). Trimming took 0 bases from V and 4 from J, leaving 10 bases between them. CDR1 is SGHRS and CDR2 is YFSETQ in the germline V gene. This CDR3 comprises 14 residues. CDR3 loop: CASSLAFGGTEAFF. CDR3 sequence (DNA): TGCGCCAGCAGCTTGGCCTTTGGGGGCACTGAAGCTTTCTTT.

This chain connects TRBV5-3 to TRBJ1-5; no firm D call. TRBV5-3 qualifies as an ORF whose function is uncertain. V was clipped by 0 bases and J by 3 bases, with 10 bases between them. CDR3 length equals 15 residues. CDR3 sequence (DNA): TGTGCCAGAAGCTTGGACGGGGATCCCAATCAGCCCCAGCATTTT. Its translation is CARSLDGDPNQPQHF.

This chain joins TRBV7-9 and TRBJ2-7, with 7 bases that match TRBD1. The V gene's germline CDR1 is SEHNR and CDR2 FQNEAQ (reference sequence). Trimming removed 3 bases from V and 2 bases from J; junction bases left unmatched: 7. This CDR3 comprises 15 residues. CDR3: CASSFQPQGAYEQYF. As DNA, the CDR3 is TGTGCCAGCAGCTTCCAACCCCAGGGGGCCTACGAGCAGTACTTC.

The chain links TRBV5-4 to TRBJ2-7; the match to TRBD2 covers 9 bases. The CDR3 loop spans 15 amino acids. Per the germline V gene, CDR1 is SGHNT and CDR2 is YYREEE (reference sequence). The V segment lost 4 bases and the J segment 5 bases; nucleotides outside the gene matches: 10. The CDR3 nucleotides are TGTGCCAGCAGCCGATCGATAGCGGGAGAAAACGAGCAGTACTTC. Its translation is CASSRSIAGENEQYF.

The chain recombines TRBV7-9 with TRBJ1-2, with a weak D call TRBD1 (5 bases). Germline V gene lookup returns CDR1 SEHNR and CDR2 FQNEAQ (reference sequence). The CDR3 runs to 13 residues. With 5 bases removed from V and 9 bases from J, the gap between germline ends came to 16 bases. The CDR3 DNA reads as TGTGCCAGCAGCCGCTTGGGGGGACTTAGCTACACCTTC. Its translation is CASSRLGGLSYTF.

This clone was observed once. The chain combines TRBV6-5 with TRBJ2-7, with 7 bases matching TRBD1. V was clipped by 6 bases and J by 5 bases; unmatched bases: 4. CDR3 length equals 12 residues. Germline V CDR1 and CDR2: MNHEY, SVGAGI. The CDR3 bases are TGTGCCAGCAGAGGGGGCAGGGACGAGCAGTACTTC. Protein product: CASRGGRDEQYF.

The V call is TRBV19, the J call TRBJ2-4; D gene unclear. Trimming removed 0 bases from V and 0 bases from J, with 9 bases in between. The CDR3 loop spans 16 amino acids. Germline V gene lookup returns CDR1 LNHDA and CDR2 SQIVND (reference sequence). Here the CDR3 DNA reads TGTGCCAGTAGTATAGAGCCGGGCGTAGCCAAAAACATTCAGTACTTC. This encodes CASSIEPGVAKNIQYF. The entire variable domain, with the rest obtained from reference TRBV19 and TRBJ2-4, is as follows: DGGITQSPKYLFRKEGQNVTLSCEQNLNHDAMYWYRQDPGQGLRLIYYSQIVNDFQKGDIAEGYSVSREKKESFPLTVTSAQKNPTAFYLCASSIEPGVAKNIQYFGAGTRLSVL.

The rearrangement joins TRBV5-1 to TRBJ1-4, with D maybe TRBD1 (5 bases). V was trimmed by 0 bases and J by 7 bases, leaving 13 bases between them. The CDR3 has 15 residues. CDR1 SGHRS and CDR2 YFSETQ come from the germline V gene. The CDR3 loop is CASSLVGARGEKLFF. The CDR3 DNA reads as TGCGCCAGCAGCTTGGTTGGGGCTCGGGGTGAAAAACTGTTTTTT. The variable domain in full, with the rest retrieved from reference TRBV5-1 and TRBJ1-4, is KAGVTQTPRYLIKTRGQQVTLSCSPISGHRSVSWYQQTPGQGLQFLFEYFSETQRNKGNFPGRFSGRQFSNSRSEMNVSTLELGDSALYLCASSLVGARGEKLFFGSGTQLSVL.

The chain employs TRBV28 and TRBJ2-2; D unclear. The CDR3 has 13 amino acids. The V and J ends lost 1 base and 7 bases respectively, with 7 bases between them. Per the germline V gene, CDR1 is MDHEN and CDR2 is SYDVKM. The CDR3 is CASSLLEHGELFF. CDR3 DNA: TGTGCCAGCAGTTTATTAGAACACGGGGAGCTGTTTTTT. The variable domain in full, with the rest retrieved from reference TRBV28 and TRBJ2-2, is DVKVTQSSRYLVKRTGEKVFLECVQDMDHENMFWYRQDPGLGLRLIYFSYDVKMKEKGDIPEGYSVSREKKERFSLILESASTNQTSMYLCASSLLEHGELFFGEGSRLTVL.

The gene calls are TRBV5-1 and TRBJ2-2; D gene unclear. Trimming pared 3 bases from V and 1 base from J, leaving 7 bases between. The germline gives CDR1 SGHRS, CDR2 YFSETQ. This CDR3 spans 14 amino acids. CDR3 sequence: CASSSRRNTGELFF. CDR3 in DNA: TGCGCCAGCAGCTCAAGACGGAACACCGGGGAGCTGTTTTTT. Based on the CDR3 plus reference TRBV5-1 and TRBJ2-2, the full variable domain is KAGVTQTPRYLIKTRGQQVTLSCSPISGHRSVSWYQQTPGQGLQFLFEYFSETQRNKGNFPGRFSGRQFSNSRSEMNVSTLELGDSALYLCASSSRRNTGELFFGEGSRLTVL.